This T cell receptor beta chain was identified in a study of T cells after yellow fever vaccination. General study findings and limits: Booster samples showed a return of most primary-vaccination clones (roughly 96% CD4, 88% CD8).

The germline CDR1 and CDR2 sequences are SGHTA and FQGNSA. The CDR3 runs 16 residues. Trimming removed 4 bases from V and 1 base from J; junction bases left unmatched: 3. In the case of this clonotype: Its antigen is not known.

From the 5' RACE reads, TCRdb called clonotypes with MiXCR, one entry per CDR3 protein. Here the sample spans 100,000 to 150,000 distinct CDR3 sequences, 7.4% being singletons. The sequence was obtained from a young man who received the YFV17D yellow fever vaccine. The rearrangement joins TRBV7-2 to TRBJ2-2; TRBD1 matches at 10 bases. The sequenced sample was CD4+ T cells sorted from PBMCs, obtained 10 days after the first yellow fever vaccination. The CDR3 loop is CASSSRTGGNTGELFF. CDR3 sequence (DNA): TGTGCCAGCAGCTCTCGGACAGGGGGGAACACCGGGGAGCTGTTTTTT. Based on the CDR3 plus reference TRBV7-2 and TRBJ2-2, the full variable domain is GAGVSQSPSNKVTEKGKDVELRCDPISGHTALYWYRQSLGQGLEFLIYFQGNSAPDKSGLPSDRFSAERTGGSVSTLTIQRTQQEDSAVYLCASSSRTGGNTGELFFGEGSRLTVL.